This TCR beta chain was documented in a study of cytomegalovirus exposure and HLA in healthy donors. For the study at large: Assignment to the Caucasian-associated ancestry cluster applied to around 76% of the approximately 360 genotyped donors.

PCR amplification relied on 60 Vbeta primers (plus 13 Jbeta primers). Produced via immunoSEQ multiplex PCR; TCRdb's table is partial and in-frame only. This table lists tens of thousands of clones. Broader study findings: According to a later analysis, most TCR beta chains associated with CMV appeared HLA-restricted.

A word on this clone: What it binds is not known.

Germline V gives CDR1 KGHSH, CDR2 LQKENI. The V end lost 3 bases, the J end lost 2 bases, and 11 bases lay between the germline ends. The CDR3 consists of 14 residues. Sequenced sample: PBMCs. The J gene is TRBJ2-7, the V gene TRBV18; maybe TRBD2 (6 bases). This TCR derives from a woman in her 40s in good health and CMV-seropositive. In DNA form, the CDR3 reads TGTGCCAGCTCACCTTCCGGGGGAACCTACGAGCAGTACTTC. Amino acids: CASSPSGGTYEQYF.